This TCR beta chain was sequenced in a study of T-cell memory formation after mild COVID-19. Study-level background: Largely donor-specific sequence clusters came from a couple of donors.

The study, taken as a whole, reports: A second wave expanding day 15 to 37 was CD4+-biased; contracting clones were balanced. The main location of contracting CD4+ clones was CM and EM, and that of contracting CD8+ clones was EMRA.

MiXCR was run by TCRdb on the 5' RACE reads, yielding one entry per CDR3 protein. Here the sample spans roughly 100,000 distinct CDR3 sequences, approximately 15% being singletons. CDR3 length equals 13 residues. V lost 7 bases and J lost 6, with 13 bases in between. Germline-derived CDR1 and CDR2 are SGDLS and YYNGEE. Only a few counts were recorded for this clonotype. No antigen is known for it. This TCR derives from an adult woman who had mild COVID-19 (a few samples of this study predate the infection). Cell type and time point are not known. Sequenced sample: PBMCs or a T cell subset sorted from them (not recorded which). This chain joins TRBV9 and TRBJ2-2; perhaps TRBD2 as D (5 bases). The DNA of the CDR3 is TGTGCCAGCGGGTTCGCCGGGGCCGGGGAGCTGTTTTTT. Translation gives CASGFAGAGELFF.